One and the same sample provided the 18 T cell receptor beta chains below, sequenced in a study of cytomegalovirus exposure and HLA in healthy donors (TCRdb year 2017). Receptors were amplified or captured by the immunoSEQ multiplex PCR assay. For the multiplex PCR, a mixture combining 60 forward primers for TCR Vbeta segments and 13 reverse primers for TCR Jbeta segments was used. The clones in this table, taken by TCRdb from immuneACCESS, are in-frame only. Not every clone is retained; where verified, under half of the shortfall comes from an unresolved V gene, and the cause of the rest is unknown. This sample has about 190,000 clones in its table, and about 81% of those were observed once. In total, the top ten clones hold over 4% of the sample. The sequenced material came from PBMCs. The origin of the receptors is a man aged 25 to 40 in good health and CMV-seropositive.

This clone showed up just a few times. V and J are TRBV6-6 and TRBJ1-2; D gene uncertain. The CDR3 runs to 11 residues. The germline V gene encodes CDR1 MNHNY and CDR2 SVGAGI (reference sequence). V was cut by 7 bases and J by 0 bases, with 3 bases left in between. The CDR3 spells CASTTNYGYTF. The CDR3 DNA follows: TGTGCCAGCACAACTAACTATGGCTACACCTTC.

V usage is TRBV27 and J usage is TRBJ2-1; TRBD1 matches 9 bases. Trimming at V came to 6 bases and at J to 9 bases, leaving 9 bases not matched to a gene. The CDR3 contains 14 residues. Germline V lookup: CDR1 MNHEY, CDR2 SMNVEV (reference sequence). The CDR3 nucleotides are TGTGCCAGCAGCCAACACAGGGGGCGGATTGAGCAGTTCTTC. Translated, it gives CASSQHRGRIEQFF.

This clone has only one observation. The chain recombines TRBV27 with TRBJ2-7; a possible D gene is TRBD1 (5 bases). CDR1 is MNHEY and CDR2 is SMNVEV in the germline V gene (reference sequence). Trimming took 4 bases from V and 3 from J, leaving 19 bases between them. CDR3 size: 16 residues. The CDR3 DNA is TGTGCCAGCAGTTCCCTACAGGACCCTAAGGACTACGAGCAGTACTTC. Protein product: CASSSLQDPKDYEQYF.

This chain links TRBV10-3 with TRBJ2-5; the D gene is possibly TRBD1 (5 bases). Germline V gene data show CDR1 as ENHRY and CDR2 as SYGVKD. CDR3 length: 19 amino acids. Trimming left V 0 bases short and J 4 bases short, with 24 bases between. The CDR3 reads CAISESNWPAGQDRETQYF. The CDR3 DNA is TGTGCCATCAGTGAGTCGAATTGGCCGGCAGGGCAGGATCGAGAGACCCAGTACTTC.

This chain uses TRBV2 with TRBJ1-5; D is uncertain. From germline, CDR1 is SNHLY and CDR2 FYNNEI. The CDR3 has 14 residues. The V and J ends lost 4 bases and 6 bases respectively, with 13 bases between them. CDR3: CASSAVAEGQPQHF. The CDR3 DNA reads TGTGCCAGCAGTGCCGTGGCGGAGGGTCAGCCCCAGCATTTT.

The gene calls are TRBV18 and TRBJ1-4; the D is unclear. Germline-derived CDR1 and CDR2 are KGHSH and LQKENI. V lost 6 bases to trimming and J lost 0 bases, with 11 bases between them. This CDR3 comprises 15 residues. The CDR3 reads CASSWQEATNEKLFF. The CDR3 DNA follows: TGTGCCAGCTCCTGGCAGGAAGCAACTAATGAAAAACTGTTTTTT. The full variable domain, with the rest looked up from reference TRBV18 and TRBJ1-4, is NAGVMQNPRHLVRRRGQEARLRCSPMKGHSHVYWYRQLPEEGLKFMVYLQKENIIDESGMPKERFSAEFPKEGPSILRIQQVVRGDSAAYFCASSWQEATNEKLFFGSGTQLSVL.

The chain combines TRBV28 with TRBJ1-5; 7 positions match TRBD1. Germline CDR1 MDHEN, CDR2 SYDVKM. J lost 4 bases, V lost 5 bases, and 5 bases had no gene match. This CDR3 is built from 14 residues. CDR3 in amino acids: CASSTGQKNQPQHF. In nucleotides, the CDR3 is TGTGCCAGCAGTACGGGACAGAAAAATCAGCCCCAGCATTTT.

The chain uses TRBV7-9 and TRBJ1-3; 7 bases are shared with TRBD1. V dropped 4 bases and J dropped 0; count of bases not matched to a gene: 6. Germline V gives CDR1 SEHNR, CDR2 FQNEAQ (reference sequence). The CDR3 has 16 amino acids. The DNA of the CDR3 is TGTGCCAGCAGCTCCCCGGGACAGAACTCTGGAAACACCATATATTTT. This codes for CASSSPGQNSGNTIYF. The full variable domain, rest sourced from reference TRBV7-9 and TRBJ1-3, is DTGVSQNPRHKITKRGQNVTFRCDPISEHNRLYWYRQTLGQGPEFLTYFQNEAQLEKSRLLSDRFSAERPKGSFSTLEIQRTEQGDSAMYLCASSSPGQNSGNTIYFGEGSWLTVV.

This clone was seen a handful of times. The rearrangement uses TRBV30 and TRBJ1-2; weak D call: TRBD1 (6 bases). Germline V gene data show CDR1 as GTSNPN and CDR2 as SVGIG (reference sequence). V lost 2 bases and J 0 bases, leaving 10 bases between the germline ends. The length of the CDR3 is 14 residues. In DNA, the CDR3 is TGTGCCTGGAGTTTCACAGGGACTAACTATGGCTACACCTTC. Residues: CAWSFTGTNYGYTF.

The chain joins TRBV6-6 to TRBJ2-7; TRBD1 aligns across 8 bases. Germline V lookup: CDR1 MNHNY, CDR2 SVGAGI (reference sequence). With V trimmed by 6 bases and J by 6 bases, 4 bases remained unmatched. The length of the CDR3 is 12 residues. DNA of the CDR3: TGTGCCAGCAGCCAACAGGGGGTCGAGCAGTACTTC. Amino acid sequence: CASSQQGVEQYF.

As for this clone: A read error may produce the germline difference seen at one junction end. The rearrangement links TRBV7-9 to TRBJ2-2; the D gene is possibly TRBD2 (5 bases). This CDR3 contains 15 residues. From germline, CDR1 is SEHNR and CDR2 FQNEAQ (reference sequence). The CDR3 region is CSSSWKRADTGELFF. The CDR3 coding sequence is TGTTCCAGCAGCTGGAAGAGGGCAGACACCGGGGAGCTGTTTTTT.

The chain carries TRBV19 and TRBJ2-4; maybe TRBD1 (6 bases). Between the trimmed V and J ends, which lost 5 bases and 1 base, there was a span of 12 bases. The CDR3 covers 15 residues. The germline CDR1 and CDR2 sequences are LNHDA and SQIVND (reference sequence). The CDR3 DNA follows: TGTGCCAGTAGTGCAGGGGTTCAGGCCAAAAACATTCAGTACTTC. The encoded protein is CASSAGVQAKNIQYF. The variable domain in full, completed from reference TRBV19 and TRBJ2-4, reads DGGITQSPKYLFRKEGQNVTLSCEQNLNHDAMYWYRQDPGQGLRLIYYSQIVNDFQKGDIAEGYSVSREKKESFPLTVTSAQKNPTAFYLCASSAGVQAKNIQYFGAGTRLSVL.

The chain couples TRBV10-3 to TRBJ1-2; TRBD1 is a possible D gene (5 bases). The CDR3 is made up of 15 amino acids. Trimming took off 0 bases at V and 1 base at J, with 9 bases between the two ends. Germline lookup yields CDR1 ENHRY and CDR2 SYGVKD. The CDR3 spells CAISESRGVNYGYTF. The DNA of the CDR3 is TGTGCCATCAGTGAGTCTAGGGGCGTTAACTATGGCTACACCTTC.

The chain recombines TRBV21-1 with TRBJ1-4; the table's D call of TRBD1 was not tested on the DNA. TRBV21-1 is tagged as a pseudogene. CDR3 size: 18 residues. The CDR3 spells CASSPLTGTATSNEKLFF. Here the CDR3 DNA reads TGTGCCAGCAGTCCCCTGACAGGGACGGCAACTTCTAATGAAAAACTGTTTTTT.

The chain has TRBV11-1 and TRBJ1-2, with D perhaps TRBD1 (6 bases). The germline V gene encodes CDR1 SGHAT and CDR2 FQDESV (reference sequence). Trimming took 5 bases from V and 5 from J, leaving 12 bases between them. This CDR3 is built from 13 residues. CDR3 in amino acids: CASSPETGYGYTF. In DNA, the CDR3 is TGTGCCAGCAGCCCAGAGACAGGTTATGGCTACACCTTC.

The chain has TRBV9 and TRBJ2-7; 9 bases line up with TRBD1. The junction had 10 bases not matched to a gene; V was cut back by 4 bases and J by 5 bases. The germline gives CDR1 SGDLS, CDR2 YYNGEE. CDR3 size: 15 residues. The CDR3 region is CASSPRGQGGDEQYF. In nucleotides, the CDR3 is TGTGCCAGCAGCCCGCGGGGACAGGGAGGGGACGAGCAGTACTTC.

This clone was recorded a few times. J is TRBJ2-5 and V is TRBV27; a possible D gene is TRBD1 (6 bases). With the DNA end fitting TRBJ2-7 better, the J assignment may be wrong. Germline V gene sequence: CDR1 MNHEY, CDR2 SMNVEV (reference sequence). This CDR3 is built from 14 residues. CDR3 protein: CASSSRTYRDEQYF. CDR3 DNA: TGTGCCAGCAGTTCGCGAACCTACAGGGACGAGCAGTACTTC.

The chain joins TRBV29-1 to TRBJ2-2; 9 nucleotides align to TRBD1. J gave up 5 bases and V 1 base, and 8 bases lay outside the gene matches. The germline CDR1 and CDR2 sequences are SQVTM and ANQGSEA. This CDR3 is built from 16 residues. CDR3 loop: CSVEARGQGFTGELFF. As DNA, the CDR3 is TGCAGCGTTGAAGCTAGGGGACAGGGTTTTACCGGGGAGCTGTTTTTT.